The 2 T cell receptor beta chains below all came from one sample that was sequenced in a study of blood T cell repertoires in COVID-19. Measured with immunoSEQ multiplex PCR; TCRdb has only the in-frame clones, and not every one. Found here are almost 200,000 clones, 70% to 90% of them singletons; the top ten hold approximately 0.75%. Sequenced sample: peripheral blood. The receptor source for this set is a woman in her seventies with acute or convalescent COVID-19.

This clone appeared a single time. Here the CDR3 reads CASSSRRRDGYTF. The DNA of the CDR3 is TGTGCCAGCAGCTCCCGGAGACGAGATGGCTACACCTTC. The V and J genes are TRBV7-2 and TRBJ1-2; D uncertain. V was pared by 4 bases and J by 6 bases, with 12 bases between. The CDR3 spans 13 residues. Germline V gives CDR1 SGHTA, CDR2 FQGNSA.

CDR3 DNA sequence: TGTGCCAGCATCCCAGGGTATAGCAATCAGCCCCAGCATTTT. Translation gives CASIPGYSNQPQHF. The J gene is TRBJ1-5, the V gene TRBV6-5; D might be TRBD1 (5 bases). Germline CDR1 is MNHEY and CDR2 is SVGAGI. Trimming left V 7 bases short and J 0 bases short, with 10 bases between. The CDR3 totals 14 residues.